The present entry profiles one T cell receptor beta chain with its context. The data stem from a study of cytomegalovirus exposure and HLA in healthy donors. This table comes from immunoSEQ multiplex PCR, and its TCRdb copy is limited to in-frame clones, with some not included. The sample consists of some 140,000 clones, around four fifths of them appearing once. Germline trimming cut 4 bases from V and 5 bases from J; bases unmatched to any gene: 7. This CDR3 comprises 14 residues. Germline values: CDR1 KGHSH, CDR2 LQKENI. Sequenced material: PBMCs. V is TRBV18 and J is TRBJ2-5; 7 positions agree with TRBD1. The clonotype originates from a woman aged 25 to 39 in good health and CMV-seronegative. DNA for the CDR3: TGTGCCAGCTCACTACAGGGGTTTGGCGAGACCCAGTACTTC. Translated, it gives CASSLQGFGETQYF.